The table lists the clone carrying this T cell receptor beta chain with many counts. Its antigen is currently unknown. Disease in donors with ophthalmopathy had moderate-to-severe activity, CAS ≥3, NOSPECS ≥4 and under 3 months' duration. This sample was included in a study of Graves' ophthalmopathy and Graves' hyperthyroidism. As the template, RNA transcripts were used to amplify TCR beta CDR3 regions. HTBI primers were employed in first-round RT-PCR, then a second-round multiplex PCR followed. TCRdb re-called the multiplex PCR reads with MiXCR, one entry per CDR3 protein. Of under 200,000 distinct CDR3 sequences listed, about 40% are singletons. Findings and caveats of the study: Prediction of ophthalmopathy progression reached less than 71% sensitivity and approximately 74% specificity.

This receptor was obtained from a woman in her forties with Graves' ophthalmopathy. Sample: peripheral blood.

The CDR3 sequence is CASSWTGDNSPLHF. CDR3 bases: TGTGCCAGCAGTTGGACAGGGGATAATTCACCCCTCCACTTT. The chain couples TRBV6-5 to TRBJ1-6; TRBD1 agrees at 9 bases. The CDR3 contains 14 residues. Germline loops: CDR1 MNHEY, CDR2 SVGAGI. V shed 4 bases, J shed 5 bases, and the junction held 0 bases outside the gene matches.